These 26 T cell receptor beta chains were all obtained from the same sample, sequenced in a study of T cell responses to AZD1222 COVID-19 vaccine (TCRdb year 2021). Interpreted using the paper, the time point label stands for: about 28 days (+/-7) after the second vaccine dose. Library preparation employed the immunoSEQ multiplex PCR assay. The table was pulled from immuneACCESS by TCRdb, which kept in-frame rearrangements only. Such tables lose some clones; where checked, under half of the loss comes from unresolved V genes, and the rest has no known cause. This sample comprises about 180,000 clones, around nine tenths of them detected only once. The top ten constitute about 24% of the sample. This specimen was peripheral blood, taken 28 days after the second AZD1222 dose. The receptors here all came from an adult who received the AZD1222 COVID-19 vaccine.

The chain carries TRBV5-4 and TRBJ1-6, with 8 bases identical to TRBD1. Germline lookup yields CDR1 SGHNT and CDR2 YYREEE (reference sequence). The CDR3 covers 16 residues. V lost 0 bases to trimming and J lost 5 bases; unmatched junction nucleotides: 4. This CDR3 is CASSLGQGRDNSPLHF. The DNA of the CDR3 is TGTGCCAGCAGCTTGGGACAGGGGCGGGATAATTCACCCCTCCACTTT.

V and J are TRBV19 and TRBJ1-1; TRBD1 is a possible D gene (6 bases). Looked up from germline, CDR1 is LNHDA and CDR2 is SQIVND (reference sequence). V lost 5 bases and J lost 2, with 12 bases in between. The CDR3 loop spans 14 amino acids. The CDR3 coding sequence is TGTGCCAGTAGTCTCGGACAGCTCAACACTGAAGCTTTCTTT. As protein: CASSLGQLNTEAFF.

This chain connects TRBV7-3 to TRBJ1-3; perhaps TRBD1 as D (6 bases). Germline CDR1 and CDR2: SGHTA and FQGTGA. V lost 4 bases, J lost 3 bases, and 22 bases lay in between. CDR3 length: 18 amino acids. The CDR3 is CASSSIRDTRDYGNTIYF. DNA for the CDR3: TGTGCCAGCAGCTCCATCCGGGACACCCGAGATTATGGAAACACCATATATTTT.

This sequence joins TRBV19 and TRBJ2-3; no definite D call. The CDR3 is 15 residues long. V was shortened by 7 bases and J by 0 bases, with 14 bases between the two germline ends. Germline CDR1 LNHDA, CDR2 SQIVND (reference sequence). The CDR3 loop is CASKGRRSSTDTQYF. In nucleotides, the CDR3 is TGTGCCAGTAAAGGACGGAGATCTAGCACAGATACGCAGTATTTT.

The V call is TRBV28, the J call TRBJ2-1; 11 positions agree with TRBD2. This CDR3 region has 15 residues. Germline V lookup: CDR1 MDHEN, CDR2 SYDVKM. J was trimmed by 3 bases and V by 6 bases; bases with no gene match: 4. The CDR3 reads CASRPTSGSYNEQFF. CDR3 sequence (DNA): TGTGCCAGCAGACCAACTAGCGGGAGCTACAATGAGCAGTTCTTC. Looking up the rest from reference TRBV28 and TRBJ2-1 gives the full variable domain: DVKVTQSSRYLVKRTGEKVFLECVQDMDHENMFWYRQDPGLGLRLIYFSYDVKMKEKGDIPEGYSVSREKKERFSLILESASTNQTSMYLCASRPTSGSYNEQFFGPGTRLTVL.

The J gene is TRBJ2-3, the V gene TRBV7-9; D remains ambiguous. V lost 1 base, J lost 2 bases, and 10 bases lay in between. CDR1 and CDR2 (germline): SEHNR, FQNEAQ (reference sequence). The CDR3 contains 15 residues. The CDR3 here is CASSLGPGDTDTQYF. The CDR3 DNA sequence: TGTGCCAGCAGCTTAGGCCCAGGAGACACAGATACGCAGTATTTT.

The sample holds one count of this clone. The rearrangement uses TRBV28 and TRBJ1-2; D call uncertain. The V and J ends lost 6 bases and 5 bases respectively, with 13 bases between them. The germline CDR1 and CDR2 sequences are MDHEN and SYDVKM. CDR3 length: 13 residues. The DNA of the CDR3 is TGTGCCAGCAGGCCGACCTTAGGGTATGGCTACACCTTC. Translation gives CASRPTLGYGYTF.

The chain uses TRBV7-2 and TRBJ2-1; no clear D gene. Germline-derived CDR1 and CDR2 are SGHTA and FQGNSA. The CDR3 spans 16 residues. With 0 bases removed from V and 7 bases from J, the gap between germline ends came to 16 bases. CDR3 in amino acids: CASSLALPGPRNEQFF. In nucleotides, the CDR3 is TGTGCCAGCAGCTTAGCGTTGCCCGGGCCTAGGAATGAGCAGTTCTTC. Full variable domain (remainder filled in from reference TRBV7-2 and TRBJ2-1): GAGVSQSPSNKVTEKGKDVELRCDPISGHTALYWYRQSLGQGLEFLIYFQGNSAPDKSGLPSDRFSAERTGGSVSTLTIQRTQQEDSAVYLCASSLALPGPRNEQFFGPGTRLTVL.

This sequence joins TRBV6-6 and TRBJ2-2, with D possibly matching TRBD1 (6 bases). Germline V CDR1 and CDR2: MNHNY, SVGAGI (reference sequence). V lost 11 bases and J 4 bases, leaving 14 bases between the germline ends. The length of the CDR3 is 13 residues. CDR3 in DNA: TGTGCCCTCCGGCCAGGGGTCACCGGGGAGCTGTTTTTT. Translating gives CALRPGVTGELFF.

This chain uses TRBV20-1 with TRBJ2-7; no definite D call. The germline gives CDR1 DFQATT, CDR2 SNEGSKA (reference sequence). This CDR3 is 10 amino acids long. With 2 bases removed from V and 5 bases from J, the gap between germline ends came to 4 bases. For the CDR3, the DNA is TGCAGTGCTAGACGCCACGAGCAGTACTTC. This encodes CSARRHEQYF.

The chain employs TRBV11-2 and TRBJ2-1, with unresolved D. Germline CDR1 reads SGHAT; CDR2 reads FQNNGV. V dropped 4 bases and J dropped 2 bases, with 15 bases sitting between them. The CDR3 is 16 amino acids. CDR3 in amino acids: CASSSVGDNPYNEQFF. CDR3 coding DNA: TGTGCCAGCAGCTCGGTTGGAGATAATCCCTACAATGAGCAGTTCTTC.

The chain has TRBV24-1 and TRBJ2-5; TRBD1 might be the D (6 bases). Germline V gene data show CDR1 as KGHDR and CDR2 as SFDVKD. CDR3 size: 15 residues. Trimming stripped 4 bases from V and 1 base from J, with 12 bases between. The CDR3 spells CATSDVRGSQETQYF. The CDR3 coding sequence is TGTGCCACCAGTGACGTGAGGGGGAGCCAAGAGACCCAGTACTTC.

The chain carries TRBV19 and TRBJ2-7, with D possibly being TRBD1 (6 bases). Germline CDR1 LNHDA, CDR2 SQIVND (reference sequence). V lost 8 bases, J lost 3 bases, and 11 bases lay in between. The CDR3 totals 12 residues. The CDR3: CASSTGNYEQYF. The DNA for the CDR3 is TGTGCCAGTTCGACAGGTAACTACGAGCAGTACTTC.

This chain links TRBV5-6 with TRBJ1-2, with 9 bases identical to TRBD1. V gave up 4 bases and J gave up 6 bases; unmatched junction bases: 4. Germline V gene lookup returns CDR1 SGHDT and CDR2 YYEEEE. The CDR3 loop spans 13 amino acids. CDR3 residues: CASSGDRVHGYTF. CDR3 DNA sequence: TGTGCCAGCAGCGGGGACAGGGTTCATGGCTACACCTTC. Combining the CDR3 with reference TRBV5-6 and TRBJ1-2 gives the whole variable domain DAGVTQSPTHLIKTRGQQVTLRCSPKSGHDTVSWYQQALGQGPQFIFQYYEEEERQRGNFPDRFSGHQFPNYSSELNVNALLLGDSALYLCASSGDRVHGYTFGSGTRLTVV.

This sequence joins TRBV10-3 and TRBJ2-7; 12 bases are a match to TRBD2. Trimming at V came to 9 bases and at J to 0 bases, leaving 3 bases not matched to a gene. Germline-derived CDR1 and CDR2 are ENHRY and SYGVKD. This CDR3 has 14 amino acids. The CDR3 DNA follows: TGTGCCATTCGGACTAGCGGGGCCTCCTACGAGCAGTACTTC. It yields the protein CAIRTSGASYEQYF.

The chain is built from TRBV30 and TRBJ1-2, with D tentatively TRBD1 (5 bases). The CDR3 sequence is 15 residues long. Trimming removed 1 base from V and 3 bases from J, with 15 bases in between. From germline, CDR1 is GTSNPN and CDR2 SVGIG (reference sequence). The CDR3 region is CAWSGQSLGDYGYTF. CDR3 DNA sequence: TGTGCCTGGAGTGGACAGTCCCTAGGCGACTATGGCTACACCTTC.

This chain links TRBV7-9 with TRBJ2-3; D is ambiguous. Trimming removed 2 bases at V and 1 base at J, with 4 bases between. The CDR3 sequence is 13 residues long. Germline V gene lookup returns CDR1 SEHNR and CDR2 FQNEAQ (reference sequence). The CDR3 protein is CASSLTGTDTQYF. CDR3 nucleotide sequence: TGTGCCAGCAGCTTAACGGGCACAGATACGCAGTATTTT. Looking up the rest from reference TRBV7-9 and TRBJ2-3 gives the full variable domain: DTGVSQNPRHKITKRGQNVTFRCDPISEHNRLYWYRQTLGQGPEFLTYFQNEAQLEKSRLLSDRFSAERPKGSFSTLEIQRTEQGDSAMYLCASSLTGTDTQYFGPGTRLTVL.

In regard to this clone: This specimen includes other DNA sequences encoding the same CDR3. This chain uses TRBV19 with TRBJ2-5; D gene unclear. Trimming stripped 2 bases from V and 5 bases from J, with 9 bases between. The CDR3 length is 13 residues. CDR1 and CDR2 (germline): LNHDA, SQIVND (reference sequence). The DNA for the CDR3 is TGTGCCAGTAGTATAAATCGTGGGGAGACCCAGTACTTC. It specifies CASSINRGETQYF.

The chain recombines TRBV5-4 with TRBJ1-4, with TRBD1 matching 8 bases. V lost 4 bases and J lost 4; bases outside the gene matches: 9. Per germline, CDR1 SGHNT and CDR2 YYREEE (reference sequence). The CDR3 has 16 residues. CDR3 loop: CASSVGQGPGNEKLFF. CDR3 bases: TGTGCCAGCAGCGTCGGACAGGGCCCTGGTAATGAAAAACTGTTTTTT.

The gene calls are TRBV30 and TRBJ2-1; 8 nucleotides agree with TRBD1. CDR3 length: 14 residues. Germline values: CDR1 GTSNPN, CDR2 SVGIG (reference sequence). J gave up 7 bases and V 2 bases, and 7 bases lay outside the gene matches. CDR3 nucleotide sequence: TGTGCCTGGAGTTGGGGGACAGGTAATAATGAGCAGTTCTTC. Translation: CAWSWGTGNNEQFF.

This clone was seen at least ten times. This chain joins TRBV25-1 and TRBJ2-2, with 10 nucleotides matching TRBD2. Germline V lookup: CDR1 MGHDK, CDR2 SYGVNS. The CDR3 spans 15 residues. Trimming cost V 2 bases and J 3 bases; bases outside gene matches: 0. The CDR3 loop is CASSELAGDTGELFF. The CDR3 bases are TGTGCCAGCAGTGAACTAGCGGGAGACACCGGGGAGCTGTTTTTT.

V usage is TRBV13 and J usage is TRBJ2-7; D possibly corresponds to TRBD2 (6 bases). Per the germline V gene, CDR1 is PRHDT and CDR2 is FYEKMQ (reference sequence). V lost 5 bases, J lost 7 bases, and 15 bases lay in between. CDR3 length: 13 amino acids. The CDR3, as DNA: TGTGCCAGCAGCGCAGGGACTCCGGGGGAGCAGTACTTC. It yields the protein CASSAGTPGEQYF.

The rearrangement links TRBV6-2 or TRBV6-3 to TRBJ1-5; no firm D call. Germline CDR1 MNHEY, CDR2 SVGEGT. The CDR3 is 13 residues long. V lost 1 base to trimming and J lost 3 bases, with 4 bases between them. CDR3 DNA: TGTGCCAGCAGTTACTTGCCCAATCAGCCCCAGCATTTT. Encoded protein: CASSYLPNQPQHF.

The rearrangement uses TRBV12-3 or TRBV12-4 and TRBJ1-6, with D hard to call. CDR3 length equals 13 residues. V lost 4 bases to trimming and J lost 6 bases, with 7 bases between them. This chain's CDR3 is CASSSDSNSPLHF. The CDR3 DNA reads TGTGCCAGCAGTTCGGATAGTAATTCACCCCTCCACTTT.

The genes are TRBV28 and TRBJ1-5, with 7 bases identical to TRBD1. Germline loops: CDR1 MDHEN, CDR2 SYDVKM. With 8 bases clipped from V and 4 bases from J, the junction kept 2 bases outside the gene matches. The CDR3 has 12 amino acids. The CDR3 nucleotides are TGTGCCAGCGGACAGGCGAATCAGCCCCAGCATTTT. Translating it yields CASGQANQPQHF.

This clone has only one observation. The gene calls are TRBV19 and TRBJ2-5, with D uncertain. Trimming stripped 1 base from V and 1 base from J, with 4 bases between. The CDR3 extends over 13 amino acids. Germline V CDR1 and CDR2: LNHDA, SQIVND (reference sequence). The CDR3 DNA reads as TGTGCCAGTAGTATAGTTGGCCAAGAGACCCAGTACTTC. Translation: CASSIVGQETQYF.